The rows below give T cell receptor beta chains drawn from one sample of a study of shared clonotypes between healthy human individuals. Repertoires were generated with immunoSEQ multiplex PCR, while TCRdb's copy carries only in-frame clones and drops some. Here the sample spans over 2 million clones, around 93% being singletons. Sequenced input: naive CD4+ T cells from PBMCs. These receptors came from a man aged 18 to 29 in good health. Some clones in this sample may be carry-over from other donors' samples. Each CDR3 is given with its conserved first and last residue. D genes are given only for firm matches. A row's size may be missing; if present it is once, few, many or a size class.

j_gene: TRBJ2-7
d_gene: NA
v_gene: TRBV9
abundance: NA
CDR3aa: CASSVDPGAPYEQYF
CDR3nt: TGTGCCAGCAGCGTAGATCCGGGGGCCCCCTACGAGCAGTACTTC

j_gene: TRBJ1-6
d_gene: NA
v_gene: TRBV30
abundance: NA
CDR3aa: CAWSLPSSYNSPLHF
CDR3nt: TGTGCCTGGAGTCTCCCGAGCTCCTATAATTCACCCCTCCACTTT

j_gene: TRBJ1-1
d_gene: NA
v_gene: TRBV29-1
abundance: NA
CDR3aa: CSVALRMNTEAFF
CDR3nt: TGCAGCGTAGCGCTTAGAATGAACACTGAAGCTTTCTTT

j_gene: TRBJ2-2
d_gene: TRBD2
v_gene: TRBV5-1
abundance: once
CDR3aa: CASSLAASGTGELFF
CDR3nt: TGCGCCAGCAGCTTGGCGGCTAGCGGCACCGGGGAGCTGTTTTTT

j_gene: TRBJ1-3
d_gene: NA
v_gene: TRBV6-6
abundance: NA
CDR3aa: CASSIDSYSGNTIYF
CDR3nt: TGTGCCAGCAGCATAGACAGTTACTCTGGAAACACCATATATTTT

j_gene: TRBJ2-7
d_gene: NA
v_gene: TRBV6-1
abundance: NA
CDR3aa: CASSMRRGIYEQYF
CDR3nt: TGTGCCAGCAGTATGCGCAGGGGCATCTACGAGCAGTACTTC

j_gene: TRBJ1-1
d_gene: NA
v_gene: TRBV6-6
abundance: NA
CDR3aa: CASKLDGNTEAFF
CDR3nt: TGTGCCAGCAAGCTGGACGGAAACACTGAAGCTTTCTTT

j_gene: TRBJ2-7
d_gene: NA
v_gene: TRBV7-9
abundance: NA
CDR3aa: CASRRDSYEQYF
CDR3nt: TGTGCCAGCCGCCGGGACTCCTACGAGCAGTACTTC

j_gene: TRBJ2-7
d_gene: NA
v_gene: TRBV11-2
abundance: NA
CDR3aa: CASSLRGDTIYEQYF
CDR3nt: TGTGCCAGCAGCTTAAGGGGGGACACTATCTACGAGCAGTACTTC

j_gene: TRBJ2-1
d_gene: TRBD2
v_gene: TRBV6-5
abundance: NA
CDR3aa: CASSYSGTKYNEQFF
CDR3nt: TGTGCCAGCAGTTACTCAGGGACTAAATACAATGAGCAGTTCTTC

j_gene: TRBJ2-2
d_gene: NA
v_gene: TRBV6-1
abundance: NA
CDR3aa: CASSAGWNTGELFF
CDR3nt: TGTGCCAGCAGTGCAGGGTGGAACACCGGGGAGCTGTTTTTT

j_gene: TRBJ2-7
d_gene: TRBD1
v_gene: TRBV7-9
abundance: NA
CDR3aa: CASSPHYGTGSYYEQYF
CDR3nt: TGTGCCAGCAGCCCTCATTATGGGACAGGGAGTTACTACGAGCAGTACTTC

j_gene: TRBJ2-7
d_gene: NA
v_gene: TRBV21-1
abundance: NA
CDR3aa: CASSDRLRQWSF
CDR3nt: TGTGCCAGCAGCGACCGACTCCGCCAGTGGAGCTTC

j_gene: TRBJ1-2
d_gene: NA
v_gene: TRBV19
abundance: NA
CDR3aa: CASSINRQLSYTF
CDR3nt: TGTGCCAGTAGTATAAATAGACAGCTGAGCTACACCTTC

j_gene: TRBJ1-5
d_gene: TRBD1
v_gene: TRBV28
abundance: once
CDR3aa: CASSWGQGNQPQHF
CDR3nt: TGTGCCAGCAGTTGGGGACAGGGCAATCAGCCCCAGCATTTT